This T cell receptor (beta chain) appears in the sequencing data of a study of HIV-infected patients and healthy controls. Each CDR3 protein is one row after TCRdb ran MiXCR on the 5' RACE reads. The profile shows 18,000 or so distinct CDR3 sequences, roughly a fifth of them singletons. This CDR3 has 15 amino acids. V was cut by 6 bases and J by 0 bases, with 12 bases left in between. CDR1 MNHEY and CDR2 SVGEGT come from the germline V gene. This clonotype originated in a human donor in good health. The rearrangement links TRBV6-2 or TRBV6-3 to TRBJ1-3; D may be TRBD1 (6 bases). The sequenced material came from CD8+ T cells from blood. CDR3 in DNA: TGTGCCAGCAGCAGGGGCGGTAACTCTGGAAACACCATATATTTT. This sequence encodes CASSRGGNSGNTIYF.